Below are 17 T cell receptor beta chains sequenced from a single sample in a study of human thymus T cells. During corrective heart surgery, resections were taken, and the thymus tissue came from them. Clones were sequenced by immunoSEQ multiplex PCR, and TCRdb holds only the in-frame ones, with some missing. This table holds approximately 71,000 clones, 95% found once. The material sequenced was thymus tissue. The receptors derive from a girl less than two years old with a congenital heart defect but otherwise immunologically healthy.

The V gene is TRBV18, the J gene TRBJ2-6; tentatively, D is TRBD1 (5 bases). Germline CDR1 KGHSH, CDR2 LQKENI. This CDR3 spans 21 amino acids. Trimming shortened V by 0 bases and J by 2 bases, and 23 bases separated the two germline ends. The CDR3 sequence: CASSPPFGLTEILAGANVLTF. CDR3 coding DNA: TGTGCCAGCTCACCACCGTTTGGTCTGACAGAGATTCTCGCTGGGGCCAACGTCCTGACTTTC.

J is TRBJ2-2 and V is TRBV27, with 7 bases identical to TRBD1. Per the germline V gene, CDR1 is MNHEY and CDR2 is SMNVEV (reference sequence). Germline trimming cut 4 bases from V and 13 bases from J; bases unmatched to any gene: 3. The CDR3 loop spans 11 amino acids. The CDR3 loop reads CASSYRGGLFF. As DNA, the CDR3 is TGTGCCAGCAGTTACAGGGGCGGGCTGTTTTTT.

The chain employs TRBV10-3 and TRBJ2-7; D uncertain. Germline V gene data show CDR1 as ENHRY and CDR2 as SYGVKD. Trimming stripped 8 bases from V and 4 bases from J, with 15 bases between. The CDR3 has 13 residues. The CDR3 coding sequence is TGTGCCATCTACCGAGGAGCCGATTACGAGCAGTACTTC. It is translated as CAIYRGADYEQYF.

The rearrangement uses TRBV15 and TRBJ2-1; D is unresolved. Trimming removed 6 bases from V and 7 bases from J, with 16 bases in between. The CDR3 totals 14 residues. CDR1 and CDR2 from the germline V gene are LNHNV and YYDKDF (reference sequence). The CDR3 here is CATRRCAHGNEQFF. The CDR3, as DNA: TGTGCCACCAGAAGGTGCGCACATGGGAATGAGCAGTTCTTC.

This chain uses TRBV7-9 with TRBJ2-5; the match to TRBD1 covers 7 bases. The V gene end was trimmed by 4 bases and the J gene end by 5 bases; junction bases not matched to a gene: 7. Looked up from germline, CDR1 is SEHNR and CDR2 is FQNEAQ (reference sequence). This CDR3 region has 14 residues. CDR3 region: CASSYRDSWETQYF. CDR3 nucleotides: TGTGCCAGCAGCTATCGGGACAGCTGGGAGACCCAGTACTTC.

The chain couples TRBV5-1 to TRBJ1-3, with D possibly matching TRBD1 (5 bases). From germline, CDR1 is SGHRS and CDR2 YFSETQ. The CDR3 has 14 amino acids. Trimming removed 7 bases at V and 0 bases at J, with 11 bases between. For the CDR3, the DNA is TGCGCCAGCGGAGAGGGGAGCTCTGGAAACACCATATATTTT. This codes for CASGEGSSGNTIYF.

The chain couples TRBV7-2 to TRBJ2-3; D remains ambiguous. Germline V gene sequence: CDR1 SGHTA, CDR2 FQGNSA. CDR3 length equals 13 residues. Between the trimmed V and J ends, which lost 1 base and 1 base, there was a span of 3 bases. DNA for the CDR3: TGTGCCAGCAGCTTAGGAGGCACAGATACGCAGTATTTT. It yields the protein CASSLGGTDTQYF.

The V gene is TRBV28, the J gene TRBJ2-1; maybe TRBD2 (6 bases). Trimming stripped 2 bases from V and 4 bases from J, with 15 bases between. This CDR3 is built from 16 residues. CDR1 is MDHEN and CDR2 is SYDVKM in the germline V gene. The CDR3 sequence is CASSLGQGLIYNEQFF. CDR3 DNA: TGTGCCAGCAGTTTAGGTCAGGGACTCATTTACAATGAGCAGTTCTTC.

This chain joins TRBV5-6 and TRBJ2-4; 7 bases align to TRBD1. With 6 bases clipped from V and 7 bases from J, the junction kept 16 bases outside the gene matches. There are 16 residues in the CDR3. Germline V lookup: CDR1 SGHDT, CDR2 YYEEEE. DNA of the CDR3: TGTGCCAGCACCCACAGGGGCTTGGTATTAAGGAACATTCAGTACTTC. As protein: CASTHRGLVLRNIQYF.

This sequence joins TRBV18 and TRBJ1-2; D unresolved. In germline, CDR1 is KGHSH, CDR2 LQKENI. Trimming took off 0 bases at V and 4 bases at J, with 24 bases between the two ends. This CDR3 is 19 amino acids long. CDR3 DNA: TGTGCCAGCTCACCACCGTTGGGCTTCCGCCCGCACGACCTCTATGGCTACACCTTC. Amino acids: CASSPPLGFRPHDLYGYTF.

The rearrangement links TRBV5-1 to TRBJ2-7; perhaps TRBD2 as D (5 bases). V dropped 5 bases and J dropped 5 bases, with 20 bases sitting between them. CDR3 length: 15 residues. Germline assignment: CDR1 SGHRS and CDR2 YFSETQ. The CDR3 nucleotides are TGCGCCAGCAGTTCCTCTAGCCTACAATCTCACGAGCAGTACTTC. Translating gives CASSSSSLQSHEQYF.

The rearrangement uses TRBV15 and TRBJ1-1; 9 nucleotides line up with TRBD1. V gave up 7 bases and J gave up 5 bases; unmatched junction bases: 23. The CDR3 is 19 amino acids. Germline V gene lookup returns CDR1 LNHNV and CDR2 YYDKDF (reference sequence). The CDR3 DNA follows: TGTGCCACCATCTTACTCCCTGAGGGACAGGGTGAATTGAGAACTGAAGCTTTCTTT. It yields the protein CATILLPEGQGELRTEAFF.

The chain uses TRBV19 and TRBJ1-2; no reliable D call. Trimming pared 5 bases from V and 9 bases from J, leaving 16 bases between. CDR3 length equals 13 residues. Germline values: CDR1 LNHDA, CDR2 SQIVND (reference sequence). CDR3 residues: CASSEDGFGSYTF. The CDR3 DNA follows: TGTGCCAGTAGTGAGGACGGCTTCGGGAGCTACACCTTC. The whole variable domain, remainder taken from reference TRBV19 and TRBJ1-2, is DGGITQSPKYLFRKEGQNVTLSCEQNLNHDAMYWYRQDPGQGLRLIYYSQIVNDFQKGDIAEGYSVSREKKESFPLTVTSAQKNPTAFYLCASSEDGFGSYTFGSGTRLTVV.

The CDR3, as DNA: TGTGCCAGCAGCCTCCGGACAGGGGGCTTCTACGAGCAGTACTTC. Encoded protein: CASSLRTGGFYEQYF. The chain joins TRBV5-4 to TRBJ2-7, with TRBD1 identical over 11 bases. CDR1 and CDR2 from the germline V gene are SGHNT and YYREEE (reference sequence). The CDR3 loop spans 15 amino acids. Trimming cost V 4 bases and J 3 bases; bases outside gene matches: 6.

The gene calls are TRBV9 and TRBJ1-1; D gene uncertain. V was trimmed by 1 base and J by 4 bases, leaving 14 bases between them. From germline, CDR1 is SGDLS and CDR2 YYNGEE. This CDR3 spans 15 amino acids. The CDR3 DNA is TGTGCCAGCAGCGTAAGCCAAGTCCAGATCACTGAAGCTTTCTTT. Its translation: CASSVSQVQITEAFF.

This clone was observed a single time. The chain uses TRBV28 and TRBJ2-3; D gene ambiguous. Germline CDR1 MDHEN, CDR2 SYDVKM. V was pared by 3 bases and J by 0 bases, with 10 bases between. The CDR3 has 15 amino acids. CDR3 amino acids: CASSFRPRSTDTQYF. CDR3 DNA: TGTGCCAGCAGTTTTCGGCCGCGGAGCACAGATACGCAGTATTTT.

This clone was seen once. The chain couples TRBV7-8 to TRBJ2-2; D may be TRBD2 (5 bases). This CDR3 is built from 15 residues. CDR1 and CDR2 (germline): SGHVS, FQNEAQ. V lost 5 bases to trimming and J lost 4 bases, with 14 bases between them. The CDR3 bases are TGTGCCAGCAGCCCCCAGGACTCGTTCACCGGGGAGCTGTTTTTT. Translation: CASSPQDSFTGELFF. The variable domain in full, completed from reference TRBV7-8 and TRBJ2-2, reads GAGVSQSPRYKVAKRGQDVALRCDPISGHVSLFWYQQALGQGPEFLTYFQNEAQLDKSGLPSDRFFAERPEGSVSTLKIQRTQQEDSAVYLCASSPQDSFTGELFFGEGSRLTVL.